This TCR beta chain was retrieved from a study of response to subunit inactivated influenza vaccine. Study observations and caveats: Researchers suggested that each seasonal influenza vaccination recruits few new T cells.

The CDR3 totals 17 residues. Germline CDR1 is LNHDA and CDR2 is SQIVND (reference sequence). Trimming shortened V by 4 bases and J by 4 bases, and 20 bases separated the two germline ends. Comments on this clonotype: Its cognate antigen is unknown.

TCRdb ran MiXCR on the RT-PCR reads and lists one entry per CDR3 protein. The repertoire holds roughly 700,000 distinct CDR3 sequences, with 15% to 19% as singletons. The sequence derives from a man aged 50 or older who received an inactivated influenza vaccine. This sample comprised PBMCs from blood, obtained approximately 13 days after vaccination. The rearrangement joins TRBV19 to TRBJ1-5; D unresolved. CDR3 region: CASSSPGSSRINQPQHF. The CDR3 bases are TGTGCCAGTAGTAGTCCCGGGTCTTCCCGGATTAATCAGCCCCAGCATTTT.